This T cell receptor beta chain comes out of a study of CD8 T cells in ankylosing spondylitis. Study-level results: Reportedly, significant enrichment of disease-linked clones occurred in matched ankylosing spondylitis synovial fluid.

Germline loops: CDR1 SGHRS, CDR2 YFSETQ. The CDR3 runs to 16 residues. V trimming: 4 bases; J trimming: 0 bases; junction bases outside the gene matches: 7. This clonotype was seen more than once but under ten times. The antigen remains undetermined. TCRdb analysed the 5' RACE reads with MiXCR anew, one entry per CDR3 protein. The profile covers 110,000 to 150,000 distinct CDR3 sequences, with approximately 9.2% appearing a single time and 7.3% taken by the ten largest. The source of this sequence is a male donor with ankylosing spondylitis. The gene calls are TRBV5-1 and TRBJ2-1, with 7 nucleotides matching TRBD2. The source material was synovial fluid, either unsorted or a sorted T cell fraction (not recorded which). CDR3 bases: TGCGCCAGCAGCCCTAGCGGAGCGAGCTCCTACAATGAGCAGTTCTTC. It is translated as CASSPSGASSYNEQFF.